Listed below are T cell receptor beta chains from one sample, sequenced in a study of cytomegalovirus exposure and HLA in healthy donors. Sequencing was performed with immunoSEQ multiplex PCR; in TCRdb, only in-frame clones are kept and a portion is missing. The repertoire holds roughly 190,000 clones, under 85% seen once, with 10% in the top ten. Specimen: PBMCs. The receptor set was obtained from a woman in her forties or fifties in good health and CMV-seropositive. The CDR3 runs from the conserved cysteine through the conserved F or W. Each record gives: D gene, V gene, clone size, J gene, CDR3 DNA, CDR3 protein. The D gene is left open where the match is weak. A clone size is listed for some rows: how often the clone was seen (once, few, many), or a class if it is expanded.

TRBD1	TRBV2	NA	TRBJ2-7	TGTGCCAGCAGTGGACAGGGGGCGCGAACCTACGAGCAGTACTTC	CASSGQGARTYEQYF
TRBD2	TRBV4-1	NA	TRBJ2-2	TGCGCCAGCAGCCGTAGCGGGGGGGCAGACACCGGGGAGCTGTTTTTT	CASSRSGGADTGELFF
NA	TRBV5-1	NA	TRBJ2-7	TGCGCCAGCAGCCGGAGGGTGGGGAGCTCCGAGCAGTACTTC	CASSRRVGSSEQYF
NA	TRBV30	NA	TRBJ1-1	TGTGCCTGGAGTGGACAGGCCAACACTGAAGCTTTCTTT	CAWSGQANTEAFF
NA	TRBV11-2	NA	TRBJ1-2	TGTGCCAGCAGCGGGGGACACCAAATTAACTATGGCTACACCTTC	CASSGGHQINYGYTF
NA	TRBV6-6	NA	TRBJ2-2	TGTGCCAGCAGCTATAATCCGAACACCGGGGAGCTGTTTTTT	CASSYNPNTGELFF
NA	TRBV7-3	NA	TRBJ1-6	TGTGCCAGCAGCTTAAGGGCCCGGGGGTATTCACCCCTCCACTTT	CASSLRARGYSPLHF
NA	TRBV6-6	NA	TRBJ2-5	TGTGCCAGCAGTTACGTGAGGGAGACGGGGTCCGAGTACTTC	CASSYVRETGSEYF
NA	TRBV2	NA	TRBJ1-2	TGTGCCAGCAGTGCTCGGGCAGGGGTTGGCTACACCTTC	CASSARAGVGYTF
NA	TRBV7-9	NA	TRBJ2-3	TGTGCCAGCAGCTTAGATTTTGTTAGCGTCGTTGGTAGCACAGATACGCAGTATTTT	CASSLDFVSVVGSTDTQYF
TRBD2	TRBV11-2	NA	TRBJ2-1	TGTGCCAGCAGCTCGGGACTAGCGGGGGGTGCCTTGGGGGAGCAGTTCTTC	CASSSGLAGGALGEQFF
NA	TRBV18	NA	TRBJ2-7	TGTGCCAGCTCATCTTACGGGGGAACCTACGAGCAGTACTTC	CASSSYGGTYEQYF
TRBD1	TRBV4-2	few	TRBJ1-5	TGTGCCAGCAGTACCGAAGGGGGACAGATCCATCAGCCCCAGCATTTT	CASSTEGGQIHQPQHF
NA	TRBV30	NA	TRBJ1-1	TGTGCCTGGAATAAGAGGAACACTGAAGCTTTCTTT	CAWNKRNTEAFF
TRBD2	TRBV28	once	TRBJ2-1	TGTGCCAGCAGTCCACTAGCGGGGGGGAGGGATGAGCAGTTCTTC	CASSPLAGGRDEQFF
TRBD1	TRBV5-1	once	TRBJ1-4	TGCGCCAGCAGCTCAGGCGGGACAGGGAATGAAAAACTGTTTTTT	CASSSGGTGNEKLFF
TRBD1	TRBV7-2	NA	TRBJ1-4	TGTGCCAGCAGCTTCTTCACAGGGGGAGCTAATGAAAAACTGTTTTTT	CASSFFTGGANEKLFF
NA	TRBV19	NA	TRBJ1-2	TGTGCCAGTAGGATGGTGGACAGCCCCCCCGGCTACACCTTC	CASRMVDSPPGYTF
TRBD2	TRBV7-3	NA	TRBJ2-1	TGTGCCAGCAGCTTAGGCGGGGGGGGCCACAATGAGCAGTTCTTC	CASSLGGGGHNEQFF
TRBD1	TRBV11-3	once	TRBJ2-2	TGTGCCAGCCGCGACAGGGGGCAAGCCGGGGAGCTGTTTTTT	CASRDRGQAGELFF
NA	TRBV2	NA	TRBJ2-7	TGTGCCAGCGGCAGGGTCTACGAGCAGTACTTC	CASGRVYEQYF
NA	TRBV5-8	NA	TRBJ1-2	TGTGCCAGCAGCAGCCAGGGAACCTATGGCTACACCTTC	CASSSQGTYGYTF
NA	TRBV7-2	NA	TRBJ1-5	TGTGCCAGCAGCCCTTCTGGAGGGCGCAATCAGCCCCAGCATTTT	CASSPSGGRNQPQHF
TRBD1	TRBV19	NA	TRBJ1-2	TGTGCCAGTAGTAGGGACAGGGAGGGGTATGGCTACACCTTC	CASSRDREGYGYTF
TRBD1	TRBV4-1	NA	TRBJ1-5	TGCGCCAGCAGCCCTAGACAGGGGAGCAATCAGCCCCAGCATTTT	CASSPRQGSNQPQHF
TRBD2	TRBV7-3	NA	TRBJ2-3	TGTGCCAGCAGCTTCGTTCCAGCGGGGGGACGGGATACGCAGTATTTT	CASSFVPAGGRDTQYF
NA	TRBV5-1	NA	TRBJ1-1	TGCGCCAGCAGTCCAGGGATCGGGACTGAAGCTTTCTTT	CASSPGIGTEAFF
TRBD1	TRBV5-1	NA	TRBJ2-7	TGCGCCAGCAGCTTGGTAGGGGGCTCCAACGAGCAGTACTTC	CASSLVGGSNEQYF
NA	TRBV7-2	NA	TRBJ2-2	TGTGCCAGCAGCTACGGGGTCGGCACCGGGGAGCTGTTTTTT	CASSYGVGTGELFF
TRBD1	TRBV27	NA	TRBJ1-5	TGTGCCAGCAGGAGGATCGGGACAGGTAATCAGCCCCAGCATTTT	CASRRIGTGNQPQHF
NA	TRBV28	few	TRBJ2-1	TGTGCCAGCAGTCCCTACTCCCGCGGTACCAATGAGCAGTTCTTC	CASSPYSRGTNEQFF
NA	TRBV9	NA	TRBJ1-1	TGTGCCAGCCAGGAATCAAGTAATACCGTCGAAGCTTTCTTT	CASQESSNTVEAFF